Below are 14 T cell receptor beta chains sequenced from a single sample in a study of CD8+CD57+ T cells in acquired aplastic anemia. Profiling of TCR beta VDJ combinations and CDR3 sequences used genomic DNA as template. Each CDR3 protein gets one entry after TCRdb re-called the reads with MiXCR. The sample has about 210,000 distinct CDR3 sequences, about 37% seen once; the top ten hold around 1.1%. Sequences were obtained from sorted CD4+, CD8+, or CD8+CD57+ T cells (not recorded which) from PBMCs. These receptors were taken from a human donor in good health, serving as a control.

The chain is built from TRBV3-1 and TRBJ1-4, with a possible D match to TRBD1 (5 bases). Between the trimmed V and J ends, which lost 2 bases and 4 bases, there was a span of 11 bases. Germline V CDR1 and CDR2: LGHDT, YNNKEL (reference sequence). The CDR3 sequence is 15 residues long. The CDR3 spells CASSQNQGGNEKLFF. DNA of the CDR3: TGTGCCAGCAGCCAAAATCAGGGCGGTAATGAAAAACTGTTTTTT.

The chain recombines TRBV3-1 with TRBJ1-2; D gene uncertain. The germline CDR1 and CDR2 sequences are LGHDT and YNNKEL (reference sequence). Trimming removed 5 bases at V and 8 bases at J, with 12 bases between. The CDR3 is 12 residues long. The CDR3 region is CASSIPGGGYTF. CDR3 DNA sequence: TGTGCCAGCAGCATTCCCGGAGGAGGCTACACCTTC. Filled out from reference TRBV3-1 and TRBJ1-2, the complete variable domain reads DTAVSQTPKYLVTQMGNDKSIKCEQNLGHDTMYWYKQDSKKFLKIMFSYNNKELIINETVPNRFSPKSPDKAHLNLHINSLELGDSAVYFCASSIPGGGYTFGSGTRLTVV.

This clonotype was picked up a small number of times. The CDR3 sequence is CASSQEEDYNEQFF. CDR3 DNA: TGCGCCAGCAGCCAAGAGGAAGATTACAATGAGCAGTTCTTC. The chain carries TRBV4-1 and TRBJ2-1; D uncertain. The CDR3 totals 14 residues. Germline CDR1 reads MGHRA; CDR2 reads YSYEKL. V shed 0 bases and J shed 4 bases, with 7 bases lying between them.

The V call is TRBV5-1, the J call TRBJ2-1; possible D gene TRBD1, 7 bases. Trimming pared 2 bases from V and 2 bases from J, leaving 11 bases between. This CDR3 spans 15 amino acids. Germline V gene data show CDR1 as SGHRS and CDR2 as YFSETQ. CDR3 DNA sequence: TGCGCCAGCAGCTTCCAGGGGGGCACCTACAATGAGCAGTTCTTC. It specifies CASSFQGGTYNEQFF. The full variable domain, its missing parts supplied by reference TRBV5-1 and TRBJ2-1, is KAGVTQTPRYLIKTRGQQVTLSCSPISGHRSVSWYQQTPGQGLQFLFEYFSETQRNKGNFPGRFSGRQFSNSRSEMNVSTLELGDSALYLCASSFQGGTYNEQFFGPGTRLTVL.

The rearrangement uses TRBV15 and TRBJ1-6, with D maybe TRBD1 (5 bases). The CDR3 spans 14 residues. Deletions cut 10 bases from V and 4 bases from J, with 14 bases between. CDR1 and CDR2 from the germline V gene are LNHNV and YYDKDF (reference sequence). The CDR3 DNA reads TGTGCCAGCAGTGACCCAGGGTATAATTCACCCCTCCACTTT. This gives the protein CASSDPGYNSPLHF.

Ten or more counts support this clonotype. The chain carries TRBV20-1 and TRBJ1-3, with D unresolved. This CDR3 spans 13 amino acids. Trimming stripped 3 bases from V and 4 bases from J, with 10 bases between. CDR1 and CDR2 (germline): DFQATT, SNEGSKA (reference sequence). Here the CDR3 reads CSARIGSGNTIYF. As DNA, the CDR3 is TGCAGTGCTAGGATAGGGTCCGGAAACACCATATATTTT.

This clonotype has ten or more counts. The chain employs TRBV10-2 and TRBJ1-1; D unresolved. V was pared by 0 bases and J by 3 bases, with 14 bases between. The CDR3 has 16 residues. Germline values: CDR1 WSHSY, CDR2 SAAADI. CDR3 loop: CASSESSRILDTEAFF. As DNA, the CDR3 is TGCGCCAGCAGTGAGTCGTCGCGGATCTTGGACACTGAAGCTTTCTTT.

This clonotype has at least ten counts. The CDR3 loop is CATGVANNYGYTF. CDR3 bases: TGTGCCACCGGTGTGGCAAATAACTATGGCTACACCTTC. The gene calls are TRBV2 and TRBJ1-2; D uncertain. Per germline, CDR1 SNHLY and CDR2 FYNNEI. V shed 10 bases and J shed 1 base, with 13 bases lying between them. The CDR3 spans 13 residues.

At least ten counts were recorded for this clonotype. This chain joins TRBV20-1 and TRBJ1-3, with D tentatively TRBD1 (5 bases). The length of the CDR3 is 15 residues. Deletions cut 5 bases from V and 0 bases from J, with 14 bases between. Germline CDR1 and CDR2: DFQATT and SNEGSKA (reference sequence). The CDR3 reads CSAYDSSDSGNTIYF. CDR3 in DNA: TGCAGTGCTTATGACAGTTCGGACTCTGGAAACACCATATATTTT.

The chain combines TRBV18 with TRBJ1-2; 8 nucleotides align to TRBD1. The length of the CDR3 is 13 residues. Germline trimming cut 8 bases from V and 8 bases from J; bases unmatched to any gene: 10. The germline gives CDR1 KGHSH, CDR2 LQKENI. The CDR3 sequence is CASRTDRASGYTF. CDR3 DNA: TGTGCCAGCCGAACGGACAGGGCCAGCGGCTACACCTTC.

This sequence joins TRBV5-5 and TRBJ1-2; D uncertain. V gave up 3 bases and J gave up 5 bases, with 14 bases separating them. The length of the CDR3 is 14 residues. Germline assignment: CDR1 SGHKS and CDR2 YYEKEE (reference sequence). Here the CDR3 reads CASSSGGVWYGYTF. CDR3 sequence (DNA): TGTGCCAGCAGCTCCGGCGGGGTTTGGTATGGCTACACCTTC.

This rearrangement joins TRBV7-2 to TRBJ2-7; unclear D gene. Germline V gives CDR1 SGHTA, CDR2 FQGNSA. The CDR3 runs to 14 residues. Trimming left V 0 bases short and J 1 base short, with 7 bases between. CDR3 in amino acids: CASSLAVASYEQYF. CDR3 nucleotides: TGTGCCAGCAGCTTAGCGGTTGCGTCCTACGAGCAGTACTTC. Full variable domain (missing parts from reference TRBV7-2 and TRBJ2-7): GAGVSQSPSNKVTEKGKDVELRCDPISGHTALYWYRQSLGQGLEFLIYFQGNSAPDKSGLPSDRFSAERTGGSVSTLTIQRTQQEDSAVYLCASSLAVASYEQYFGPGTRLTVT.

This clonotype was seen at least ten times. The CDR3 region is CASSLHGLGGNEQFF. The CDR3 nucleotides are TGTGCCAGCAGCTTACACGGTCTGGGGGGTAATGAGCAGTTCTTC. The chain has TRBV7-3 and TRBJ2-1; tentative D call: TRBD2 (6 bases). Between the trimmed V and J ends, which lost 2 bases and 7 bases, there was a span of 15 bases. The CDR3 runs to 15 residues. Germline-derived CDR1 and CDR2 are SGHTA and FQGTGA.

This clonotype was counted many times. The chain combines TRBV12-3 or TRBV12-4 with TRBJ1-5; TRBD1 matches at 7 bases. The CDR3 is 16 amino acids. Losses at the gene ends were 3 bases for V and 3 bases for J; bases not matched to a gene: 8. DNA of the CDR3: TGTGCCAGCAGTTTTAGGGACAGTTGGTTCAATCAGCCCCAGCATTTT. Translated, it gives CASSFRDSWFNQPQHF.